This T cell receptor (beta chain) was recorded in a study of blood T cell repertoires in COVID-19. In the study overall: Samples of COVID-19 (acute and convalescent) were obtained from the United States, Italy and Spain.

This CDR3 has 18 amino acids. CDR1 and CDR2 from the germline V gene are SGHTA and FQGNSA. J lost 5 bases, V lost 1 base, and 13 bases had no gene match. In the study's own analysis: Reference gene primer amplification in the assay estimated nucleated cell counts. Data came from immunoSEQ multiplex PCR; TCRdb stores just in-frame clones and leaves some out. V and J calls plus clone size are reproduced from that table; the DNA served to infer D and trimming. Of about 98,000 clones listed, over 65% are singletons. The specimen sequenced was peripheral blood. The source is a human donor in a cohort sampled during active COVID-19. This rearrangement joins TRBV7-2 to TRBJ2-5; TRBD2 matches at 10 bases. The CDR3 nucleotides read TGTGCCAGCAGCTTAGGACTAGCGGGCATAGTACGAATGGAGACCCAGTACTTC. Translated, it gives CASSLGLAGIVRMETQYF.